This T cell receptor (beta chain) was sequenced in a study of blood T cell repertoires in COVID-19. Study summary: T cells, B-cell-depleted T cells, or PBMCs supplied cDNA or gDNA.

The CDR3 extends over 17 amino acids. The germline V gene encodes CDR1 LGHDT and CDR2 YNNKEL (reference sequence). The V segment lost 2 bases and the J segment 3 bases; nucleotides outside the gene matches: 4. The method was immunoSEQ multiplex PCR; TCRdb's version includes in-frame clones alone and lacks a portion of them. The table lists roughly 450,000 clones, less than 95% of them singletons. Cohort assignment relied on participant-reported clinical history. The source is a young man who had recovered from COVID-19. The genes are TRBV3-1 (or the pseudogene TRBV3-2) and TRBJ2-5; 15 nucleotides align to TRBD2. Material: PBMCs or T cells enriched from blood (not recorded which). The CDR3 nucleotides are TGTGCCAGCAGCCAACCCAGGACTAGCGGGGGGGAAGAGACCCAGTACTTC. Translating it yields CASSQPRTSGGEETQYF.